These 15 T cell receptor beta chains were sequenced from one sample in a study of shared clonotypes between healthy human individuals. The method was immunoSEQ multiplex PCR; TCRdb's version includes in-frame clones alone and lacks a portion of them. Here the sample spans over 950,000 clones, approximately 80% being singletons. Sequencing was performed on memory CD4+ T cells from PBMCs. Subset indicated: CD45RA-negative fraction. The receptors originated from a man aged 18 to 30 in good health. Some clones in this sample may be carry-over from other donors' samples.

This chain uses TRBV6-5 with TRBJ2-7; 7 bases align to TRBD2. The CDR3 covers 15 residues. From germline, CDR1 is MNHEY and CDR2 SVGAGI. V lost 6 bases and J lost 5; bases outside the gene matches: 13. The CDR3 nucleotides are TGTGCCAGCAGAGCACCGTTAGCGGGTCAGAACGAGCAGTACTTC. Translation: CASRAPLAGQNEQYF.

With regard to this clone: The identical CDR3 is also encoded by other nucleotide sequences in the sample. The chain has TRBV11-2 and TRBJ2-7; D is unresolved. Deletions cut 2 bases from V and 1 base from J, with 3 bases between. Germline-derived CDR1 and CDR2 are SGHAT and FQNNGV. CDR3 size: 12 residues. In DNA, the CDR3 is TGTGCCAGCAGCTTAAGTTCCTACGAGCAGTACTTC. It yields the protein CASSLSSYEQYF.

This clone was picked up one time. Other DNA variants within this sample encode the same CDR3. The J gene is TRBJ2-7, the V gene TRBV13; tentatively, D is TRBD1 (7 bases). The V and J ends lost 0 bases and 2 bases respectively, with 11 bases between them. The CDR3 contains 15 residues. In germline, CDR1 is PRHDT, CDR2 FYEKMQ (reference sequence). In nucleotides, the CDR3 is TGTGCCAGCAGCTTAGGCGGGGGACAGACCTACGAGCAGTACTTC. Its translation is CASSLGGGQTYEQYF. The full variable domain, completed using reference TRBV13 and TRBJ2-7, is AAGVIQSPRHLIKEKRETATLKCYPIPRHDTVYWYQQGPGQDPQFLISFYEKMQSDKGSIPDRFSAQQFSDYHSELNMSSLELGDSALYFCASSLGGGQTYEQYFGPGTRLTVT.

The chain is built from TRBV7-2 and TRBJ1-1; perhaps TRBD1 as D (5 bases). V was cut by 4 bases and J by 1 base, with 10 bases left in between. The CDR3 totals 14 residues. From germline, CDR1 is SGHTA and CDR2 FQGNSA. CDR3 DNA: TGTGCCAGCAGCTCGTATGGGGGGAACACTGAAGCTTTCTTT. It yields the protein CASSSYGGNTEAFF.

This chain uses TRBV5-1 with TRBJ2-5, with D perhaps TRBD1 (6 bases). V gave up 0 bases and J gave up 2 bases, with 14 bases separating them. The V gene's germline CDR1 is SGHRS and CDR2 YFSETQ. The CDR3 length is 16 residues. The CDR3 DNA sequence: TGCGCCAGCAGCTTGGGTCCGGCAGGGACACAAGAGACCCAGTACTTC. Translation: CASSLGPAGTQETQYF.

This clone was picked up one time. This chain connects TRBV30 to TRBJ1-2, with 9 bases aligning to TRBD1. CDR1 is GTSNPN, CDR2 SVGIG, per germline (reference sequence). The CDR3 contains 15 residues. J gave up 6 bases and V 3 bases, and 11 bases lay outside the gene matches. CDR3 region: CAWRGWDRAVHGYTF. CDR3 coding DNA: TGTGCCTGGAGGGGATGGGACAGGGCGGTCCATGGCTACACCTTC.

This rearrangement joins TRBV28 to TRBJ1-5; 7 positions agree with TRBD1. CDR3 length: 15 amino acids. V was clipped by 7 bases and J by 7 bases; unmatched bases: 13. Germline V lookup: CDR1 MDHEN, CDR2 SYDVKM. This chain's CDR3 is CASTMGGGGAQPQHF. The CDR3 nucleotides are TGTGCCAGCACTATGGGAGGGGGCGGCGCGCAGCCCCAGCATTTT.

V and J are TRBV19 and TRBJ2-7; TRBD1 matches at 7 bases. CDR3 size: 14 residues. V lost 6 bases, J lost 6 bases, and 11 bases stayed unmatched. Per germline, CDR1 LNHDA and CDR2 SQIVND (reference sequence). The CDR3 region has the DNA TGTGCCAGTAGCGCCTCCGGGACAGCAATCGAGCAGTACTTC. It specifies CASSASGTAIEQYF. The full variable domain, completed using reference TRBV19 and TRBJ2-7, is DGGITQSPKYLFRKEGQNVTLSCEQNLNHDAMYWYRQDPGQGLRLIYYSQIVNDFQKGDIAEGYSVSREKKESFPLTVTSAQKNPTAFYLCASSASGTAIEQYFGPGTRLTVT.

This clone showed up just a few times. V and J are TRBV11-2 and TRBJ2-7, with D possibly being TRBD1 (6 bases). Trimming removed 0 bases at V and 6 bases at J, with 12 bases between. Germline-derived CDR1 and CDR2 are SGHAT and FQNNGV. The CDR3 totals 14 residues. The CDR3 here is CASSLDVLGGEQYF. The CDR3 DNA is TGTGCCAGCAGCTTAGATGTTTTAGGGGGCGAGCAGTACTTC.

In regard to this clone: At one of its ends the junction is not consistent with the germline gene, which may arise from a read error. This chain connects TRBV4-1 to TRBJ2-3, with D possibly being TRBD2 (6 bases). The germline gives CDR1 MGHRA, CDR2 YSYEKL. The CDR3 is 16 residues long. The CDR3 DNA is TGCGCCAGCAGTCAAGAAACGGGAGTTGGGGCAGATACGCAGTATTTT. It codes for CASSQETGVGADTQYF.

In nucleotides, the CDR3 is TGTGCCAGCAGTCAGCGCGGGGCCGTCGTCCTCTACGAGCAGTACTTC. The encoded protein is CASSQRGAVVLYEQYF. V and J are TRBV28 and TRBJ2-7; TRBD2 is a possible D gene (6 bases). The CDR3 is made up of 16 amino acids. Germline CDR1 reads MDHEN; CDR2 reads SYDVKM. V lost 5 bases to trimming and J lost 3 bases, with 20 bases between them.

The chain couples TRBV27 to TRBJ2-3; 9 bases are shared with TRBD2. The ends lost 4 bases at V and 4 bases at J; junction bases unmatched: 6. This CDR3 contains 15 residues. Germline V gives CDR1 MNHEY, CDR2 SMNVEV (reference sequence). CDR3 region: CASSSIRLAADTQYF. CDR3 coding DNA: TGTGCCAGCAGTTCCATTCGACTAGCGGCAGATACGCAGTATTTT.

This clone was seen just once. The chain recombines TRBV2 with TRBJ2-3, with no clear D. This CDR3 region has 15 residues. Germline CDR1 SNHLY, CDR2 FYNNEI. V dropped 3 bases and J dropped 1 base, with 11 bases sitting between them. The chain's CDR3 is CASSEHTIRTDTQYF. The CDR3 nucleotides are TGTGCCAGCAGTGAGCACACTATCCGCACAGATACGCAGTATTTT.

This clone was recorded once. The chain joins TRBV27 to TRBJ2-1; a weak D match, TRBD2 (6 bases). Germline CDR1 is MNHEY and CDR2 is SMNVEV (reference sequence). The CDR3 is made up of 15 amino acids. V was trimmed by 5 bases and J by 9 bases, leaving 20 bases between them. CDR3 bases: TGTGCCAGCAGTCCAACTATTCGGGAGCTCGGTGAGCAGTTCTTC. This sequence encodes CASSPTIRELGEQFF.

This clone was observed once. The chain has TRBV7-2 and TRBJ2-7; the match to TRBD2 covers 7 bases. The CDR3 loop spans 15 amino acids. The germline gives CDR1 SGHTA, CDR2 FQGNSA. V shed 1 base, J shed 2 bases, and the junction held 5 bases outside the gene matches. In DNA form, the CDR3 reads TGTGCCAGCAGCTTAGGACGGGCGGGGGCCTACGAGCAGTACTTC. Protein: CASSLGRAGAYEQYF.